These 4 T cell receptor beta chains were all obtained from the same sample, sequenced in a study of blood T cells in healthy people across ages. Then a second PCR, running roughly 7 to 11 cycles, was carried out with a sample-barcoded 5' primer and a J-beta primer mix. Each CDR3 protein is one row after TCRdb ran MiXCR on the 5' RACE reads. This table holds about 1,600,000 distinct CDR3 sequences, roughly 40% found once. What was sequenced was blood. The origin of the receptors is a woman younger than 30 in good health.

The V call is TRBV4-1, the J call TRBJ2-4, with a weak D call TRBD2 (6 bases). The last part of the DNA fits TRBJ2-7 better; the J call may be wrong. In germline, CDR1 is MGHRA, CDR2 YSYEKL. The length of the CDR3 is 19 residues. CDR3 residues: CASSRDLVFGGRRDYEQYF. The CDR3 coding sequence is TGCGCCAGCAGCCGAGATTTAGTATTCGGAGGGCGGCGGGACTACGAGCAGTACTTC.

This clonotype was seen once. J is TRBJ2-4 and V is TRBV2, with D possibly TRBD1 on 5 matching bases. This CDR3 is built from 13 residues. V was pared by 3 bases and J by 5 bases, with 8 bases between. The germline V gene has CDR1 SNHLY and CDR2 FYNNEI. This CDR3 reads CASSDRAENIQYF. The CDR3 DNA follows: TGTGCCAGCAGTGACAGGGCCGAAAACATTCAGTACTTC.

The chain links TRBV28 to TRBJ1-2, with a possible D match to TRBD1 (6 bases). The germline V gene encodes CDR1 MDHEN and CDR2 SYDVKM. V shed 8 bases and J shed 2 bases, with 12 bases lying between them. The CDR3 spans 13 residues. CDR3 region: CASAGQLNYGYTF. CDR3 nucleotides: TGTGCCAGCGCCGGACAGCTGAACTATGGCTACACCTTC.

The rearrangement links TRBV2 to TRBJ2-5; D gene uncertain. Germline V CDR1 and CDR2: SNHLY, FYNNEI. V shed 7 bases and J shed 1 base, with 10 bases lying between them. CDR3 length equals 13 residues. The CDR3 sequence is CASKDGFQETQYF. The CDR3, as DNA: TGTGCCAGCAAGGACGGGTTCCAAGAGACCCAGTACTTC.